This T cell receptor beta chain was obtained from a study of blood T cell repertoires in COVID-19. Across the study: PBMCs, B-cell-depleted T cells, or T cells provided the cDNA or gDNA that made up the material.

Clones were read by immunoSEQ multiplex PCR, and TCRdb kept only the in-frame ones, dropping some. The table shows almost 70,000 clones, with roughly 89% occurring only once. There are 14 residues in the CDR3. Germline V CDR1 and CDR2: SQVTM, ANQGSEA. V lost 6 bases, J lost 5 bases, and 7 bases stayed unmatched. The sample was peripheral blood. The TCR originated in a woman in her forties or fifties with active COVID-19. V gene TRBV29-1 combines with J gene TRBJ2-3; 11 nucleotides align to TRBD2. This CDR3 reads CSVTGTSGLDTQYF. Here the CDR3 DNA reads TGCAGCGTGACCGGGACTAGCGGATTAGATACGCAGTATTTT.